This T cell receptor (beta chain) was recorded in a study of blood T cell repertoires in COVID-19. Whole-study context: COVID-19 samples, acute and convalescent, were from the United States, Italy and Spain.

Germline CDR1 reads GTSNPN; CDR2 reads SVGIG (reference sequence). The CDR3 has 13 residues. Trimming took 1 base from V and 7 from J; bases not matched to a gene: 3. Clinical history reported by participants formed the basis on which cohorts were assigned. The data were produced by immunoSEQ multiplex PCR, yet TCRdb's version contains in-frame clones alone and is incomplete. The profile covers 200,000 to 250,000 clones, with roughly nine tenths appearing a single time and about 3.1% taken by the ten largest. This sequence originates from a woman between 50 and 59 years old in a cohort exposed to, infected with or recovered from COVID-19 (not recorded which). Material for sequencing was PBMCs or T cells enriched from blood (not recorded which). The V call is TRBV30, the J call TRBJ2-2; 7 nucleotides align to TRBD1. For the CDR3, the DNA is TGTGCCTGGAGTGGACAGGGCCACGGGGAGCTGTTTTTT. Amino acid sequence: CAWSGQGHGELFF. The complete variable domain, with remaining parts taken from reference TRBV30 and TRBJ2-2, reads SQTIHQWPATLVQPVGSPLSLECTVEGTSNPNLYWYRQAAGRGLQLLFYSVGIGQISSEVPQNLSASRPQDRQFILSSKKLLLSDSGFYLCAWSGQGHGELFFGEGSRLTVL.